These 14 T cell receptor beta chains originate from one sample sequenced in a study of blood T cell repertoires in COVID-19 (TCRdb year 2020). Library preparation was by the immunoSEQ multiplex PCR assay. TCRdb re-hosts the immuneACCESS table, in-frame sequences only. Its copies lack some clones; in the studies checked, an unresolved V gene accounts for under half of them, and the cause for the rest is not known. In this sample the table shows some 87,000 clones, more than 80% of which occur a single time. Of the sample, 10% to 15% is held by the ten largest clones. Sequenced material: peripheral blood. These receptors were obtained from a human donor in a cohort sampled during active COVID-19.

V and J are TRBV30 and TRBJ2-1; a weak D match, TRBD1 (6 bases). From germline, CDR1 is GTSNPN and CDR2 SVGIG (reference sequence). The CDR3 length is 10 residues. V lost 1 base, J lost 12 bases, and 7 bases lay in between. The CDR3 DNA reads as TGTGCCTGGAGTGGAGGGGGGCAGTTCTTC. This gives the protein CAWSGGGQFF.

The rearrangement links TRBV21-1 to TRBJ1-2; the table's D call, TRBD1, has no DNA check behind it. TRBV21-1 is labeled a pseudogene. The CDR3 consists of 17 residues. The CDR3 sequence: CASSKGPWATVNYGYTF. DNA of the CDR3: TGTGCCAGCAGCAAAGGGCCGTGGGCGACAGTTAACTATGGCTACACCTTC.

The rearrangement joins TRBV4-1 to TRBJ1-2; 8 bases agree with TRBD1. The germline CDR1 and CDR2 sequences are MGHRA and YSYEKL. Trimming cost V 1 base and J 6 bases; bases outside gene matches: 7. The CDR3 spans 15 residues. In nucleotides, the CDR3 is TGCGCCAGCAGCCAAGGGAGACAGGGGAGACATGGCTACACCTTC. It is translated as CASSQGRQGRHGYTF.

This rearrangement joins TRBV2 to TRBJ2-1, with TRBD1 identical over 8 bases. Germline V lookup: CDR1 SNHLY, CDR2 FYNNEI. The CDR3 is 15 amino acids. V gave up 5 bases and J gave up 3 bases; unmatched junction bases: 6. DNA of the CDR3: TGTGCCAGCAGTCGGGAACAGGGGGTCTACAATGAGCAGTTCTTC. It specifies CASSREQGVYNEQFF.

This clone has a single count. This chain links TRBV5-5 with TRBJ2-7; 7 bases match TRBD2. The CDR3 extends over 15 amino acids. Germline V gene sequence: CDR1 SGHKS, CDR2 YYEKEE (reference sequence). V lost 0 bases, J lost 0 bases, and 3 bases stayed unmatched. In DNA, the CDR3 is TGTGCCAGCAGCTTGGGCGGGGGAACCTCCTACGAGCAGTACTTC. This sequence encodes CASSLGGGTSYEQYF.

The chain couples TRBV7-2 to TRBJ2-3, with 9 bases that match TRBD1. Germline V gene sequence: CDR1 SGHTA, CDR2 FQGNSA. Losses at the gene ends were 5 bases for V and 7 bases for J; bases not matched to a gene: 7. The CDR3 is made up of 14 amino acids. CDR3 sequence (DNA): TGTGCCAGCAGCCTGGGACAGGGCGCGAATACGCAGTATTTT. Translation: CASSLGQGANTQYF. The full variable domain, its missing parts supplied by reference TRBV7-2 and TRBJ2-3, is GAGVSQSPSNKVTEKGKDVELRCDPISGHTALYWYRQSLGQGLEFLIYFQGNSAPDKSGLPSDRFSAERTGGSVSTLTIQRTQQEDSAVYLCASSLGQGANTQYFGPGTRLTVL.

The V and J genes are TRBV5-1 and TRBJ2-1, with 8 bases lining up with TRBD1. The CDR3 spans 15 residues. Germline V gene data show CDR1 as SGHRS and CDR2 as YFSETQ. The V segment lost 2 bases and the J segment 3 bases; nucleotides outside the gene matches: 4. CDR3 sequence: CASSFDRGGYNEQFF. The DNA of the CDR3 is TGCGCCAGCAGCTTTGACAGGGGAGGCTACAATGAGCAGTTCTTC. Complete variable domain (other parts from reference TRBV5-1 and TRBJ2-1): KAGVTQTPRYLIKTRGQQVTLSCSPISGHRSVSWYQQTPGQGLQFLFEYFSETQRNKGNFPGRFSGRQFSNSRSEMNVSTLELGDSALYLCASSFDRGGYNEQFFGPGTRLTVL.

The sample holds a few counts of this clone. The chain recombines TRBV7-2 with TRBJ2-5; a weak D match, TRBD2 (5 bases). Germline CDR1 is SGHTA and CDR2 is FQGNSA. V lost 2 bases and J 3 bases, leaving 16 bases between the germline ends. The CDR3 covers 16 residues. For the CDR3, the DNA is TGTGCCAGCAGCTTACACGGTGCGGGCCTGAAAGAGACCCAGTACTTC. It is translated as CASSLHGAGLKETQYF.

This chain connects TRBV4-1 to TRBJ2-3; 8 bases are shared with TRBD2. With V trimmed by 0 bases and J by 7 bases, 12 bases remained unmatched. CDR1 MGHRA and CDR2 YSYEKL come from the germline V gene. The CDR3 consists of 17 residues. CDR3 sequence (DNA): TGCGCCAGCAGCCAAGATCCGTCCAGCGGGGGCCTATATACGCAGTATTTT. Translation: CASSQDPSSGGLYTQYF.

The chain couples TRBV29-1 to TRBJ2-5; tentative D call: TRBD2 (6 bases). This CDR3 is built from 12 residues. Germline V CDR1 and CDR2: SQVTM, ANQGSEA. DNA of the CDR3: TGCAGTGCTCGGACTAACCAAGAGACCCAGTACTTC. Protein product: CSARTNQETQYF.

The chain recombines TRBV19 with TRBJ2-3; the D gene is possibly TRBD1 (5 bases). The CDR3 is 16 amino acids. The V gene lost 4 bases and the J gene lost 0 bases, with 14 bases spanning the gap. Per the germline V gene, CDR1 is LNHDA and CDR2 is SQIVND (reference sequence). This CDR3 reads CASSKNRIFSTDTQYF. CDR3 bases: TGTGCCAGTAGTAAGAACAGGATTTTTAGCACAGATACGCAGTATTTT. Full variable domain (missing parts from reference TRBV19 and TRBJ2-3): DGGITQSPKYLFRKEGQNVTLSCEQNLNHDAMYWYRQDPGQGLRLIYYSQIVNDFQKGDIAEGYSVSREKKESFPLTVTSAQKNPTAFYLCASSKNRIFSTDTQYFGPGTRLTVL.

V and J are TRBV4-1 and TRBJ2-7; 12 nucleotides align to TRBD2. CDR3 length equals 18 residues. The germline CDR1 and CDR2 sequences are MGHRA and YSYEKL. V trimming: 0 bases; J trimming: 0 bases; junction bases outside the gene matches: 6. The CDR3 sequence: CASSQDLGLAGYSYEQYF. The CDR3 nucleotides are TGCGCCAGCAGCCAAGATCTTGGACTAGCGGGGTACTCCTACGAGCAGTACTTC.

The chain uses TRBV5-4 and TRBJ2-3; D unclear. V lost 4 bases and J 1 base, leaving 16 bases between the germline ends. Germline-derived CDR1 and CDR2 are SGHNT and YYREEE (reference sequence). The CDR3 covers 16 residues. In DNA form, the CDR3 reads TGTGCCAGCAGCGGCCCCATATATTTGGGCACAGATACGCAGTATTTT. Translation gives CASSGPIYLGTDTQYF.

The rearrangement joins TRBV11-2 to TRBJ2-7; 9 nucleotides agree with TRBD1. V was pared by 5 bases and J by 4 bases, with 9 bases of the junction left unmatched. The CDR3 covers 15 residues. Looked up from germline, CDR1 is SGHAT and CDR2 is FQNNGV. The CDR3 bases are TGTGCCAGCAGCAACACCGGGACAGGGCTATACGAGCAGTACTTC. Residues: CASSNTGTGLYEQYF.